Included here is one T cell receptor (beta chain) sequence, with context. These data come from a study of cytomegalovirus exposure and HLA in healthy donors. Germline trimming cut 4 bases from V and 4 bases from J; bases unmatched to any gene: 5. Germline V gene data show CDR1 as SGHRS and CDR2 as YFSETQ. This CDR3 has 15 residues. 60 Vbeta and 13 Jbeta primers were used in PCR. Sequencing used immunoSEQ multiplex PCR; TCRdb keeps in-frame clones, though not all of them. The data show approximately 140,000 clones, more than 65% seen once. This receptor was identified in a woman aged 55 to 70 in good health and CMV-seropositive. The source material was PBMCs. The chain is built from TRBV5-1 and TRBJ2-1; TRBD2 matches 10 bases. The DNA of the CDR3 is TGCGCCAGCAGCCTTTCTAGCGGGGGTTACAATGAGCAGTTCTTC. It specifies CASSLSSGGYNEQFF.